This T cell receptor (beta chain) was documented in a study of shared clonotypes between healthy human individuals. Germline loops: CDR1 SGHTS, CDR2 YDEGEE. This CDR3 has 15 amino acids. Trimming took 0 bases from V and 2 from J; bases not matched to a gene: 2. Libraries were prepared by immunoSEQ multiplex PCR; TCRdb keeps only in-frame clonotypes and omits some of them. Of 2 million to 2.5 million clones detected, 85% to 95% appear once; the ten largest clones hold around 0.35%. The sequencing input was naive CD4+ T cells from PBMCs. Subset reported: CD45RA+ positively selected. The V call is TRBV5-8, the J call TRBJ1-5; 7 bases fit TRBD1. The TCR sequence derives from a man aged 18 to 29 in good health. Some clones in this sample may be carry-over from other donors' samples. The CDR3 DNA reads TGTGCCAGCAGCTTGGCCAGGGGGGGCAATCAGCCCCAGCATTTT. Residues: CASSLARGGNQPQHF.